This T cell receptor (beta chain) was sequenced in a study of cytomegalovirus exposure and HLA in healthy donors. Study context: T cells numbering around 180 million yielded approximately 120 million unique TCR beta sequences in an earlier analysis. Just over 80% of some 390 genotyped donors fell in the Caucasian-associated ancestry cluster. Study observations and caveats: Researchers left out some V segments, among them TRBV6-2 and TRBV6-3, as indistinguishable. TCR beta chains numbering 150 to 200 were designated cytomegalovirus-associated.

Details on this clone: What it binds is unknown.

The CDR3 has 15 amino acids. The V gene end was trimmed by 7 bases and the J gene end by 3 bases; junction bases not matched to a gene: 8. Germline lookup yields CDR1 MDHEN and CDR2 SYDVKM. PCR amplification relied on 60 Vbeta primers (plus 13 Jbeta primers). Generated by immunoSEQ multiplex PCR, the TCRdb table keeps only in-frame clones and is missing some. The repertoire holds 130,000 or so clones, with less than 85% as singletons. The TCR was taken from a woman in her 40s in good health and CMV-seropositive. The sequenced material came from PBMCs. This chain joins TRBV28 and TRBJ2-7, with 11 bases matching TRBD1. The CDR3 bases are TGTGCCAGCACGGGAATCGGGACAGGGGGCTACGAGCAGTACTTC. Translation gives CASTGIGTGGYEQYF.